This entry features one TCR beta chain sequence. Its target antigen remains unknown. No base qualities exist here, and no much larger clone lies one base off it. TCR CDR3 regions were amplified from genomic DNA by multiplex PCR using the deep immunoSEQ assay. Extracted genomic DNA from each cell subset was distributed evenly across all wells of several immunoSEQ 96-well plates, and each plate was treated as a replicate. For sorted subsets, about 200 ng genomic DNA, equal to 30,000 to 35,000 T cell genomes, was loaded into each replicate PCR. The purified libraries were quantified using a Qubit 3.0 fluorometer, sized with a Bioanalyzer 2100, and then quantified again using the KAPA Library Quantification kit. Every immunoSEQ 96-well plate was sequenced on a dedicated single-read 150-cycle Illumina NextSeq 550 flow cell. In the source study's methods: Because the immunoSEQ output held only junctional sequences and lacked quality scores, the filtering could not match the filtering applied to full-length reads. To assign V/J genes and CDR3, sequences were annotated against IMGT germline references using PyIR, a Python wrapper for IgBLAST v1.9. Any read was removed if the V/J assignment was weak (E-value above 1e-6), the CDR3 was missing, or the read contained stop codons, out-of-frame junctions, or ambiguous translated residues. V3J clonotypes were defined by identical inferred V gene, J gene, and CDR3 amino acid sequence. Percentage overlap between repertoires was computed as shared unique clonotypes divided by the size of the smaller repertoire. Richness of each repertoire was evaluated using RTK rarefaction, the Chao1 estimator, and Recon v2.1 estimates of unobserved clonotypes. OLGA was used to compute generation probabilities for all TCRbeta clonotypes that the gDNA method yielded from four donors. Here the immuneACCESS table is served through TCRdb, limited to in-frame sequences with V and J called. Missing clones are a known gap in these copies; in checked studies unresolved V genes cover under half, and the rest lacks a known reason. The DNA gave D and trimming, while V, J and clone size come from that table. This sample has fewer than 1.4 million clones in its table, and about four fifths of those were observed once. The ten largest clones capture under 0.8% of the sample.

This record comes from a study of shared clonotypes between healthy human individuals (dated by TCRdb to the early 2020s). About the full investigation: Three men and a couple of women, aged 18 to 49 years, made up the cohort. Per donor, leukapheresis produced somewhere between about 0.9 and 9 billion PBMCs. To estimate repertoire size and how much clonotype sharing occurs between individuals, the study deeply sequenced the blood TCR repertoires of several healthy adults. Libraries were prepared and TCR repertoires were sequenced by different laboratories using diverse techniques, in order to increase sequencing depth and limit assay-specific biases. Per donor, three plates each were used for CD4 naive and CD4 memory, two for CD8 naive, and one for CD8 memory. The study at large found these results: Pairwise subsampling led to the expectation that sequencing depth would affect the degree of clonotype sharing among donors. Clonotypes shared by all four sorted-subset donors showed higher generation probabilities than non-shared clonotypes. Because the study included only a small number of donors, the genetic and exposure-history diversity represented was limited. Incomplete sequencing was indicated by rarefaction of sorted-subset datasets, despite the large sequencing depth. Estimated clonotype richness was generally larger for naive than for memory subsets. Only blood was sampled, and tissue TCR repertoires likely differ from those in blood. Across a few donors, around 5.4% of naive CD4, 3% to 3.5% of naive CD8, around 2.5% of memory CD4, and 0.4% to 0.45% of memory CD8 clonotypes were shared.

Spanning cysteine to phenylalanine, the CDR3 consists of 16 amino acids. Just the 48-base CDR3 DNA is kept, in frame starting at base 1. A distance of 22 bases separates the germline ends of V and J, which lose 8 bases and 3 bases respectively. From the germline V gene, CDR1 is MDHEN and CDR2 is SYDVKM. Healthy HIV-negative adults with no recently reported acute infections or vaccinations were included as donors. Only Caucasian adults living in Nashville, Tennessee, USA were represented among the donors. CD4+ T cells were enriched by magnetic negative selection, after which naive cells were positively selected on CD45RA and the negative fraction was taken as the memory subset. Blood was obtained by leukapheresis, after which PBMCs were separated by Ficoll-Histopaque density gradient centrifugation and cryopreserved in liquid nitrogen vapor phase. Analytical flow cytometry was used to check the purity and quantity of every magnetically sorted T cell population. Genomic DNA was isolated from each sorted fraction and quantified by UV absorbance on a Nanodrop 2000c.

Material for sequencing was memory CD4+ T cells from PBMCs. In the paper's terms, the cell subset or site label means: CD45RA-negative fraction. The clonotype originates from a man younger than 35 in good health. Some clones in this sample may be carry-over from other donors' samples. This receptor chain uses TRBV28 and TRBJ2-5; the D gene is possibly TRBD1, with 5 bases matching. Here is the DNA: TGTGCCAGCTCTTCCAGCGCAGGGTCAAGGGAAGAGACCCAGTACTTC. It is translated as CASSSSAGSREETQYF.